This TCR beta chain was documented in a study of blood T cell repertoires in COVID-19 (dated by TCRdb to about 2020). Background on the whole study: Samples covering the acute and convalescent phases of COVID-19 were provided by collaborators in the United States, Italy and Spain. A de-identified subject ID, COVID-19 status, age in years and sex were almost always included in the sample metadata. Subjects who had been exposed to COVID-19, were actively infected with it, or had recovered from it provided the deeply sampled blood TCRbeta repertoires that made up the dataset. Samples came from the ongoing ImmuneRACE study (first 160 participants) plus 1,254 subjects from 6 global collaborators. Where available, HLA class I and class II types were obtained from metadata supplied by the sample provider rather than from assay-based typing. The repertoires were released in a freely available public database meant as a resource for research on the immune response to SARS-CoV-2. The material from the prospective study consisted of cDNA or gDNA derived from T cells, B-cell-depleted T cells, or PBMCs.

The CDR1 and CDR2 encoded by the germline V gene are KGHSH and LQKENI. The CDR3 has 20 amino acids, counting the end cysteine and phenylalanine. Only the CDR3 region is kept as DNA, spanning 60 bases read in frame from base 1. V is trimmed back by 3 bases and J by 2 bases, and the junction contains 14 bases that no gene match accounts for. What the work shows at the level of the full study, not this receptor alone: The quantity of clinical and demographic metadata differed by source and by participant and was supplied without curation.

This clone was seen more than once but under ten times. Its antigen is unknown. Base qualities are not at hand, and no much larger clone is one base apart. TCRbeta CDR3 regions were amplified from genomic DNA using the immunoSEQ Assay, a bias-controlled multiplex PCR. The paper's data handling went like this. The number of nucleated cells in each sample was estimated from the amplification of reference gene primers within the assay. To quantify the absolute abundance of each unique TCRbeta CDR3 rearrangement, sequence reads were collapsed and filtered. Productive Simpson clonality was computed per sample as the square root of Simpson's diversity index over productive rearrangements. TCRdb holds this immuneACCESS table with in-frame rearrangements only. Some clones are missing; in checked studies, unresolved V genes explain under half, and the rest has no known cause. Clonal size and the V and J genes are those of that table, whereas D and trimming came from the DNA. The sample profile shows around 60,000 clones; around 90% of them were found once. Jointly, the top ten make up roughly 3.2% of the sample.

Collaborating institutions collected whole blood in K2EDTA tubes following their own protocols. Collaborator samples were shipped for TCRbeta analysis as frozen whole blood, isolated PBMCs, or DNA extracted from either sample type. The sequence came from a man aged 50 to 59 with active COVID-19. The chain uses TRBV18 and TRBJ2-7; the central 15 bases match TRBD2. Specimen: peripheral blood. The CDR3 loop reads CASSPGDPGLAGGSTYEQYF. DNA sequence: TGTGCCAGCTCACCGGGGGATCCGGGACTAGCGGGGGGCTCCACCTACGAGCAGTACTTC. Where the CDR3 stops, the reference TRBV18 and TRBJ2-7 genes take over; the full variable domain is NAGVMQNPRHLVRRRGQEARLRCSPMKGHSHVYWYRQLPEEGLKFMVYLQKENIIDESGMPKERFSAEFPKEGPSILRIQQVVRGDSAAYFCASSPGDPGLAGGSTYEQYFGPGTRLTVT.